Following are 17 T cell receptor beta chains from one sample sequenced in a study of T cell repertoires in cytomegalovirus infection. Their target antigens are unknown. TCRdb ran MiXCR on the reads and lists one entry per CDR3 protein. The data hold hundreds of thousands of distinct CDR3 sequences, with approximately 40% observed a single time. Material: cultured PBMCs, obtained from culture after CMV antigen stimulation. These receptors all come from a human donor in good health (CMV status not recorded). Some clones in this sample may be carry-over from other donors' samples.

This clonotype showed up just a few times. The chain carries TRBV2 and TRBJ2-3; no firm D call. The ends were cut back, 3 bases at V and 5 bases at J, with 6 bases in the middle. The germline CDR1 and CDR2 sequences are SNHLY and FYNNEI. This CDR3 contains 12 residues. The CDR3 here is CASSDQEDTQYF. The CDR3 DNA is TGTGCCAGCAGTGATCAGGAAGATACGCAGTATTTT.

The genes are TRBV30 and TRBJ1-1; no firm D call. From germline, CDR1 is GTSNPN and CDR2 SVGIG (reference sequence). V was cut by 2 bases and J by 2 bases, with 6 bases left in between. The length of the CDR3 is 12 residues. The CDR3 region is CAWSSHNTEAFF. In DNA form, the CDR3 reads TGTGCCTGGAGTAGCCACAACACTGAAGCTTTCTTT. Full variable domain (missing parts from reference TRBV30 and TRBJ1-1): SQTIHQWPATLVQPVGSPLSLECTVEGTSNPNLYWYRQAAGRGLQLLFYSVGIGQISSEVPQNLSASRPQDRQFILSSKKLLLSDSGFYLCAWSSHNTEAFFGQGTRLTVV.

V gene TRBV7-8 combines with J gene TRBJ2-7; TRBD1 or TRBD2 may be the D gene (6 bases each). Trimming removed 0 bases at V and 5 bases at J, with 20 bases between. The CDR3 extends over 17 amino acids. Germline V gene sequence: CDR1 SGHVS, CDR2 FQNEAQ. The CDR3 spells CASSLASAGQVFHEQYF. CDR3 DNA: TGTGCCAGCAGCTTAGCTTCGGCGGGACAAGTCTTCCACGAGCAGTACTTC.

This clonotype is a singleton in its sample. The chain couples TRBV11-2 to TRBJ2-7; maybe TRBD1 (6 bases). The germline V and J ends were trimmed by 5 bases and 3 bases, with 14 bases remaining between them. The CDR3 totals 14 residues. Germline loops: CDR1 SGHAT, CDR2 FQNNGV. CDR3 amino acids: CASSQDSGHYEQYF. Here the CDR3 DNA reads TGTGCCAGCAGCCAAGACTCGGGACACTACGAGCAGTACTTC.

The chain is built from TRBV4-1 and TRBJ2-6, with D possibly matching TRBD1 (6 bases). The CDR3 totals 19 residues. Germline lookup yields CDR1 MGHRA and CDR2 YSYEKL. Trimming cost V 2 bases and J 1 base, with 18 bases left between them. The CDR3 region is CASSQPTGLSKSGANVLTF. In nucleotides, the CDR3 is TGCGCCAGCAGCCAACCGACAGGACTGAGCAAATCTGGGGCCAACGTCCTGACTTTC.

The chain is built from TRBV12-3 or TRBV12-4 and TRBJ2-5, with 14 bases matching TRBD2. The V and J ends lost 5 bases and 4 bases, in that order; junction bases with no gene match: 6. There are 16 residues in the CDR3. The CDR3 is CASSPETSGRAETQYF. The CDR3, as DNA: TGTGCCAGCAGTCCAGAGACTAGCGGGAGGGCAGAGACCCAGTACTTC.

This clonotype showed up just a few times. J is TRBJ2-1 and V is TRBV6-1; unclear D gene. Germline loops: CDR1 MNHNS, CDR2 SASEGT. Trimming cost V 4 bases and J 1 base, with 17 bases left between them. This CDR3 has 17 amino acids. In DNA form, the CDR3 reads TGTGCCAGCAGTGCCGATGCCGGGTTGAGGTCCTACAATGAGCAGTTCTTC. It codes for CASSADAGLRSYNEQFF.

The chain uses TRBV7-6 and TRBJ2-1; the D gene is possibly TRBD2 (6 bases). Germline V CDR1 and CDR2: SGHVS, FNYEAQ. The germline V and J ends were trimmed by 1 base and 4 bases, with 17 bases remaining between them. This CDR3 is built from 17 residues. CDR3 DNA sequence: TGTGCCAGCAGCTTAGGGATTCGGGGGAGAGTTTACAATGAGCAGTTCTTC. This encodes CASSLGIRGRVYNEQFF. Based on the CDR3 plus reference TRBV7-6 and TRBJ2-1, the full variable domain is GAGVSQSPRYKVTKRGQDVALRCDPISGHVSLYWYRQALGQGPEFLTYFNYEAQQDKSGLPNDRFSAERPEGSISTLTIQRTEQRDSAMYRCASSLGIRGRVYNEQFFGPGTRLTVL.

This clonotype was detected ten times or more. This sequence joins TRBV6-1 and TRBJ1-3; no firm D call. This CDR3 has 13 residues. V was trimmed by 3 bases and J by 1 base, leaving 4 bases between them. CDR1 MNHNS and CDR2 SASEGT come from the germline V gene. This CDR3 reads CASSDRSGNTIYF. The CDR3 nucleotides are TGTGCCAGCAGTGACAGGTCTGGAAACACCATATATTTT.

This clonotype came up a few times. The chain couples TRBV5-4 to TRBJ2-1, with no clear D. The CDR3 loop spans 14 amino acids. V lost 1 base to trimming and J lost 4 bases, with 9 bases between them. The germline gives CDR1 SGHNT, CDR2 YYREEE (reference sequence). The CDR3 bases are TGTGCCAGCAGCTTGCCCCCTGTGTACAATGAGCAGTTCTTC. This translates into CASSLPPVYNEQFF. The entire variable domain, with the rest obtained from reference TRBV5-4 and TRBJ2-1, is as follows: ETGVTQSPTHLIKTRGQQVTLRCSSQSGHNTVSWYQQALGQGPQFIFQYYREEENGRGNFPPRFSGLQFPNYSSELNVNALELDDSALYLCASSLPPVYNEQFFGPGTRLTVL.

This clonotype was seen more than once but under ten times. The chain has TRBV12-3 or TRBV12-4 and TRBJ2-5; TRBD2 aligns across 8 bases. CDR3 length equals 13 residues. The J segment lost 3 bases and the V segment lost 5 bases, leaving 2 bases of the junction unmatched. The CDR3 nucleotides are TGTGCCAGCAGTCGTAGCGGGGAAGAGACCCAGTACTTC. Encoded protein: CASSRSGEETQYF.

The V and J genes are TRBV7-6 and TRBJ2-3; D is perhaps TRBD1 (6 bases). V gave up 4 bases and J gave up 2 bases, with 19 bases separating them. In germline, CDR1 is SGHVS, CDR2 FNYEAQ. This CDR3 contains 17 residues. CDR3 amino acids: CASSSTGTSQATDTQYF. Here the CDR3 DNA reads TGTGCCAGCAGCTCAACCGGGACATCCCAAGCCACAGATACGCAGTATTTT.

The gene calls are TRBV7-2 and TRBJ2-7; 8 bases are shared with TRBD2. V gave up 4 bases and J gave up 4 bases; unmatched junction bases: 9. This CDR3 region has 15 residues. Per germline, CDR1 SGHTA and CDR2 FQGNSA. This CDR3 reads CASSYLLAEIYEQYF. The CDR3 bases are TGTGCCAGCAGCTACTTACTAGCGGAGATTTACGAGCAGTACTTC.

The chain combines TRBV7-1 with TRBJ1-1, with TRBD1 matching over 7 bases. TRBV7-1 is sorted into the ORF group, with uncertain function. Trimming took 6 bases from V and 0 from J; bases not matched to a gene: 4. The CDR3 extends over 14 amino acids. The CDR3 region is CASRTTGLNTEAFF. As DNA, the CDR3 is TGTGCCAGCAGGACGACAGGGCTGAACACTGAAGCTTTCTTT.

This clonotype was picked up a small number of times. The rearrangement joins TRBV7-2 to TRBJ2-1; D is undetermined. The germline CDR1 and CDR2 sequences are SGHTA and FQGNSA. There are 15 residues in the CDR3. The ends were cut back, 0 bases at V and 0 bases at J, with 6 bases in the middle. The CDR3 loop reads CASSLASSSYNEQFF. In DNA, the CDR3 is TGTGCCAGCAGCTTAGCCTCGAGCTCCTACAATGAGCAGTTCTTC.

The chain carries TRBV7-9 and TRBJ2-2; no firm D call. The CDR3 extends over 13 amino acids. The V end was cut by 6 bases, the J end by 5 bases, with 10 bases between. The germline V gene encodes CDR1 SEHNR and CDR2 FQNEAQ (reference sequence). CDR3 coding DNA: TGTGCCAGCAGTTCCGTTCGTACCGGGGAGCTGTTTTTT. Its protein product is CASSSVRTGELFF.

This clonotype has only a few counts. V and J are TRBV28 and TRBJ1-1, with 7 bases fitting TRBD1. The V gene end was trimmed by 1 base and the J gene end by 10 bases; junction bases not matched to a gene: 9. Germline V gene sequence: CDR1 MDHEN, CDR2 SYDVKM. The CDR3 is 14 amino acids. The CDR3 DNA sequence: TGTGCCAGCAGTTTATCGTCGACAGGGCGGGGAGCTTTCTTT. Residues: CASSLSSTGRGAFF.